The 18 T cell receptor beta chains reported below all come from one sample, sequenced in a study of technical replicates of blood from a handful of donors. Sequencing was performed with immunoSEQ multiplex PCR; in TCRdb, only in-frame clones are kept and a portion is missing. The profile shows approximately 81,000 clones, roughly 95% of them singletons. The sequenced material came from T cells isolated from PBMCs. The receptors were sampled from a human donor in good health.

The CDR3 sequence: CASRGTGTGELFF. The CDR3 DNA sequence: TGTGCCAGCAGGGGGACAGGCACCGGGGAGCTGTTTTTT. V gene TRBV6-1 combines with J gene TRBJ2-2; 8 bases match TRBD1. The germline V gene encodes CDR1 MNHNS and CDR2 SASEGT. This CDR3 spans 13 amino acids. V lost 6 bases and J lost 4; bases outside the gene matches: 1.

The sample holds one count of this clone. The V gene is TRBV27, the J gene TRBJ1-5, with 12 bases that match TRBD1. CDR3 length equals 14 residues. CDR1 is MNHEY and CDR2 is SMNVEV in the germline V gene (reference sequence). V lost 5 bases and J lost 9; bases outside the gene matches: 5. The CDR3 reads CASSPGTGGRPQHF. The CDR3 bases are TGTGCCAGCAGTCCCGGGACAGGGGGCCGGCCCCAGCATTTT.

The chain is built from TRBV19 and TRBJ1-2, with TRBD1 identical over 7 bases. The CDR3 spans 15 residues. V shed 4 bases and J 3 bases; nucleotides not matched to a gene: 8. Germline CDR1 and CDR2: LNHDA and SQIVND (reference sequence). CDR3 DNA sequence: TGTGCCAGTAGTACCCAGGATACAGGGGACTATGGCTACACCTTC. Protein sequence: CASSTQDTGDYGYTF.

The V and J genes are TRBV5-1 and TRBJ1-2; tentatively, D is TRBD1 (6 bases). Germline-derived CDR1 and CDR2 are SGHRS and YFSETQ. Trimming pared 3 bases from V and 1 base from J, leaving 10 bases between. The CDR3 consists of 14 residues. CDR3 protein: CASSYGTINYGYTF. The CDR3 nucleotides read TGCGCCAGCAGCTATGGGACAATTAACTATGGCTACACCTTC.

This chain joins TRBV9 and TRBJ1-4; the D gene is possibly TRBD1 (6 bases). V lost 4 bases and J lost 7, with 17 bases in between. The CDR3 length is 15 residues. CDR1 SGDLS and CDR2 YYNGEE come from the germline V gene. CDR3 residues: CASSSQGDGGEKLFF. The DNA of the CDR3 is TGTGCCAGCAGCTCACAGGGAGACGGCGGTGAAAAACTGTTTTTT.

The V call is TRBV27, the J call TRBJ2-7, with D tentatively TRBD2 (5 bases). This CDR3 comprises 14 residues. Trimming pared 4 bases from V and 2 bases from J, leaving 12 bases between. Germline V gene data show CDR1 as MNHEY and CDR2 as SMNVEV (reference sequence). The CDR3 protein is CASSSDYQAYEQYF. CDR3 bases: TGTGCCAGCAGTTCAGACTACCAAGCCTACGAGCAGTACTTC.

CDR3 region: CASQSDRGITDTQYF. The CDR3, as DNA: TGTGCCAGCCAATCCGACAGGGGGATCACAGATACGCAGTATTTT. The chain combines TRBV7-3 with TRBJ2-3, with 9 nucleotides matching TRBD1. Germline CDR1 is SGHTA and CDR2 is FQGTGA. The CDR3 is 15 residues long. The V and J ends lost 8 bases and 2 bases, in that order; junction bases with no gene match: 8.

The chain joins TRBV10-1 to TRBJ2-1; D may be TRBD2 (6 bases). Trimming pared 0 bases from V and 5 bases from J, leaving 11 bases between. CDR1 is WNHNN and CDR2 is SYGVQD in the germline V gene (reference sequence). The CDR3 spans 15 residues. In DNA, the CDR3 is TGCGCCAGCAGTGAGTCATTGGCGGGAAACAATGAGCAGTTCTTC. It yields the protein CASSESLAGNNEQFF.

J is TRBJ1-1 and V is TRBV6-5; a weak D match, TRBD1 (5 bases). Germline CDR1 and CDR2: MNHEY and SVGAGI. V lost 4 bases and J lost 2, with 11 bases in between. The CDR3 has 14 residues. The CDR3 loop is CASSWGGTNTEAFF. The CDR3, as DNA: TGTGCCAGCAGTTGGGGGGGGACCAACACTGAAGCTTTCTTT.

This chain uses TRBV7-3 with TRBJ2-3; 7 bases are shared with TRBD2. V was pared by 2 bases and J by 1 base, with 6 bases of the junction left unmatched. This CDR3 comprises 16 residues. Germline assignment: CDR1 SGHTA and CDR2 FQGTGA. The CDR3 nucleotides read TGTGCCAGCAGCTTATCCCGCGGGGGACGCACAGATACGCAGTATTTT. It codes for CASSLSRGGRTDTQYF.

This chain joins TRBV30 and TRBJ2-2; 11 bases match TRBD2. The V gene end was trimmed by 3 bases and the J gene end by 6 bases; junction bases not matched to a gene: 6. The CDR3 is 15 amino acids. The germline CDR1 and CDR2 sequences are GTSNPN and SVGIG (reference sequence). The CDR3 DNA reads as TGTGCCTGGAGCGCAACTAGCGGGAGTGCCGGGGAGCTGTTTTTT. Translated: CAWSATSGSAGELFF.

This chain links TRBV12-2 with TRBJ2-5; the table gives TRBD2 as D, unverified against the DNA. TRBV12-2 has pseudogene status. This CDR3 comprises 17 residues. The CDR3 here is CASRLSSRLAEGETQYF. The CDR3 DNA sequence: TGTGCAAGTCGCTTATCTTCCAGGCTAGCGGAGGGGGAGACCCAGTACTTC.

The rearrangement uses TRBV28 and TRBJ1-5; D is possibly TRBD1 (6 bases). Trimming removed 2 bases from V and 4 bases from J, with 12 bases in between. The CDR3 is 15 amino acids. The V gene's germline CDR1 is MDHEN and CDR2 SYDVKM. CDR3 region: CASSLTGQPNQPQHF. CDR3 bases: TGTGCCAGCAGTTTAACCGGACAGCCAAATCAGCCCCAGCATTTT.

This chain joins TRBV19 and TRBJ1-5; D is unclear. This CDR3 has 16 amino acids. The germline V and J ends were trimmed by 8 bases and 2 bases, with 19 bases remaining between them. Germline assignment: CDR1 LNHDA and CDR2 SQIVND (reference sequence). The CDR3 nucleotides read TGTGCCAGTGCCGTGGTGGTATCCCTAGGCAATCAGCCCCAGCATTTT. Protein: CASAVVVSLGNQPQHF.

The V gene is TRBV18, the J gene TRBJ2-7, with a weak D call TRBD1 (5 bases). This CDR3 is built from 15 residues. Germline lookup yields CDR1 KGHSH and CDR2 LQKENI. The V gene lost 2 bases and the J gene lost 0 bases, with 11 bases spanning the gap. In nucleotides, the CDR3 is TGTGCCAGCTCACCAAGACAGTGGGACTCCTACGAGCAGTACTTC. This translates into CASSPRQWDSYEQYF. Using reference TRBV18 and TRBJ2-7 for the parts outside the CDR3, the full variable domain is NAGVMQNPRHLVRRRGQEARLRCSPMKGHSHVYWYRQLPEEGLKFMVYLQKENIIDESGMPKERFSAEFPKEGPSILRIQQVVRGDSAAYFCASSPRQWDSYEQYFGPGTRLTVT.

V is TRBV7-9 and J is TRBJ2-5; D may be TRBD2 (5 bases). The CDR3 runs to 15 residues. Germline values: CDR1 SEHNR, CDR2 FQNEAQ (reference sequence). Trimming removed 1 base from V and 2 bases from J, with 11 bases in between. The CDR3 bases are TGTGCCAGCAGCTTAGGAGCGGCAGTACAAGAGACCCAGTACTTC. Protein product: CASSLGAAVQETQYF.

The chain carries TRBV10-3 and TRBJ2-3, with TRBD1 matching 8 bases. Germline CDR1 and CDR2: ENHRY and SYGVKD. V shed 3 bases, J shed 3 bases, and the junction held 8 bases outside the gene matches. The CDR3 covers 16 residues. The CDR3 DNA reads as TGTGCCATCAGTGAATTCGGACAGGGAGAGACAGATACGCAGTATTTT. This encodes CAISEFGQGETDTQYF.

V usage is TRBV30 and J usage is TRBJ2-7; 15 positions agree with TRBD2. J gave up 4 bases and V 3 bases, and 1 base lay outside the gene matches. CDR1 is GTSNPN and CDR2 is SVGIG in the germline V gene (reference sequence). CDR3 length equals 14 residues. The CDR3 DNA sequence: TGTGCCTGGAGAGGACTAGCGGGAGGGTACGAGCAGTACTTC. Its translation is CAWRGLAGGYEQYF.